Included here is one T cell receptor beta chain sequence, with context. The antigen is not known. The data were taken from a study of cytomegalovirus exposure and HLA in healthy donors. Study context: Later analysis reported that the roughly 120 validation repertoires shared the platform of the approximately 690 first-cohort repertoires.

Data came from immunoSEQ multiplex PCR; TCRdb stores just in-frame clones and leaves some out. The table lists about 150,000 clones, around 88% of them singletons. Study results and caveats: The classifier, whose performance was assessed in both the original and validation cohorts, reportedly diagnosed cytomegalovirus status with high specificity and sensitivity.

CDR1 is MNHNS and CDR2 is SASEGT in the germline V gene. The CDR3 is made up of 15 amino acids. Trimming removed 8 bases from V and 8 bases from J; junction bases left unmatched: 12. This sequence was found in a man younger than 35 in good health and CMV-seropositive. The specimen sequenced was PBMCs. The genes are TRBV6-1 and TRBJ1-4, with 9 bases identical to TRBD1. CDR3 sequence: CASLSSGTGREKLFF. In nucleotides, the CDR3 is TGTGCCAGCCTGAGTTCTGGGACAGGGCGGGAAAAACTGTTTTTT.